This T cell receptor (beta chain) was captured by sequencing in a study of Graves' ophthalmopathy and Graves' hyperthyroidism. This clonotype has at least ten counts. A read error may account for a junction end that differs from germline. The length of the CDR3 is 15 residues. The germline V gene encodes CDR1 SGHTA and CDR2 FQGNSA. Amplification targeted the TCR beta CDR3 regions, with RNA transcripts as the source material. RT-PCR in the first round used HTBI primers; a second-round multiplex PCR followed. TCRdb re-called the multiplex PCR reads through MiXCR, storing one row per CDR3 protein. The sample contains hundreds of thousands of distinct CDR3 sequences, 35% to 50% of which appear only once.

This receptor was taken from an adult man with Graves' ophthalmopathy. The specimen was peripheral blood. V gene TRBV7-2 combines with J gene TRBJ1-4; TRBD1 is a possible D gene (5 bases). The CDR3 DNA reads as TGCGCCAGCAGCCAAGGCCAGGGAGCGGGTGAAAAACTGTTTTTT. Translation gives CASSQGQGAGEKLFF.